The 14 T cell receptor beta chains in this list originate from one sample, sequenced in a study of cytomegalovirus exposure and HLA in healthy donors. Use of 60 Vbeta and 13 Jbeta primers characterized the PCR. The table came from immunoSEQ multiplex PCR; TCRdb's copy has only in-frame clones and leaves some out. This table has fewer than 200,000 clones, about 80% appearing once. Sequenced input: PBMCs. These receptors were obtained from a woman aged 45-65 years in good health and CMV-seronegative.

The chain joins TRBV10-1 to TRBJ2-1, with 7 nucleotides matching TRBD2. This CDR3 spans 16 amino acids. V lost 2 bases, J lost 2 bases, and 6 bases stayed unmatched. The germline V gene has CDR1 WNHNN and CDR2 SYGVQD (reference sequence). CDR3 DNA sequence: TGCGCCAGCAGTGAGATGAGGGGAGGGACCTACAATGAGCAGTTCTTC. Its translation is CASSEMRGGTYNEQFF.

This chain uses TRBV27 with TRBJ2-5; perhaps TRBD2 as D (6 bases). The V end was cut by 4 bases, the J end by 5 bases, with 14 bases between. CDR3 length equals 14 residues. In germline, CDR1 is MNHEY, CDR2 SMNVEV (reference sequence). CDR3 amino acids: CASSWRAKGETQYF. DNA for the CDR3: TGTGCCAGCAGTTGGAGGGCCAAAGGGGAGACCCAGTACTTC.

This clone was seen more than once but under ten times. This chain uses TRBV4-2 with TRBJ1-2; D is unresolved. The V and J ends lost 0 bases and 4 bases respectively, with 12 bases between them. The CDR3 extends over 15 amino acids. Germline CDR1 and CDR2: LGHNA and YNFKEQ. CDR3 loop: CASSQESPGSYGYTF. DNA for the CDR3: TGTGCCAGCAGCCAAGAATCTCCTGGGAGCTATGGCTACACCTTC.

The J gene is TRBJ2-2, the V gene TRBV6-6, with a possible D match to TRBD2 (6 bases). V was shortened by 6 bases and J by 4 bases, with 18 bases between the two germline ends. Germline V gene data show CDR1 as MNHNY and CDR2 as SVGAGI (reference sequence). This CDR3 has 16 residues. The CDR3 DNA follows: TGTGCCAGCAGCCGTCTAGCGAGCTCGAGCACCGGGGAGCTGTTTTTT. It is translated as CASSRLASSSTGELFF.

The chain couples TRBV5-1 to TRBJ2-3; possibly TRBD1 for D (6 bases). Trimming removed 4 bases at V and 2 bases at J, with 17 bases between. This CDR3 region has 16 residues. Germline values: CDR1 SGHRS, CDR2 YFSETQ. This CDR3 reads CASSAGELGPTDTQYF. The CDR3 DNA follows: TGCGCCAGCAGCGCAGGGGAGTTAGGGCCCACAGATACGCAGTATTTT.

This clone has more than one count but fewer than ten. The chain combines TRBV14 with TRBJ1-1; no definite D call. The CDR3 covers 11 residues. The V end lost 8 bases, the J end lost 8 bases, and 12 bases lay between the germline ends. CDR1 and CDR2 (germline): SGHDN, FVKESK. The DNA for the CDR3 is TGTGCCAGCGGGCCATTGGCAGAAGCTTTCTTT. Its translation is CASGPLAEAFF.

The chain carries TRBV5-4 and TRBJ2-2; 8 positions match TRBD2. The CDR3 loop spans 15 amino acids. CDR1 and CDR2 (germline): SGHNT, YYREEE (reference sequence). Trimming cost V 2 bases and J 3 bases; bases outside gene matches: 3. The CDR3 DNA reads TGTGCCAGCAGCTTATCAGCGGGGGACACCGGGGAGCTGTTTTTT. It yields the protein CASSLSAGDTGELFF.

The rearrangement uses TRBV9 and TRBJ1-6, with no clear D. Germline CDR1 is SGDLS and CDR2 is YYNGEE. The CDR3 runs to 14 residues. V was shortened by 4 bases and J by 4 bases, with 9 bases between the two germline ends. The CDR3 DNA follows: TGTGCCAGCAGCCCGGCACAGTATAATTCACCCCTCCACTTT. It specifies CASSPAQYNSPLHF.

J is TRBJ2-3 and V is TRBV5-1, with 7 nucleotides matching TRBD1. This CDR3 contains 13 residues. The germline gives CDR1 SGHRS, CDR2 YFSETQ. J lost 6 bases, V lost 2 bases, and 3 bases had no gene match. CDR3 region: CASSFHRGDTQYF. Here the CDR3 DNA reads TGCGCCAGCAGCTTTCACAGGGGCGATACGCAGTATTTT.

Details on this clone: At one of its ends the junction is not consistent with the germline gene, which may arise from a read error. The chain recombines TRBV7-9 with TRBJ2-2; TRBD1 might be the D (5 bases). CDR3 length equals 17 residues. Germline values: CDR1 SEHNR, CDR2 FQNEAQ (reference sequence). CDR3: CSSSSSQAATRTGELFF. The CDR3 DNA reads TGTTCCAGCAGCTCATCACAGGCAGCAACCAGGACCGGGGAGCTGTTTTTT.

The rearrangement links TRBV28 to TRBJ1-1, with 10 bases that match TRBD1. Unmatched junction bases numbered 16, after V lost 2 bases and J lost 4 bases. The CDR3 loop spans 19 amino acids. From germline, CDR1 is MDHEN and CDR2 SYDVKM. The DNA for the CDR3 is TGTGCCAGCAGTTTAAGGTGGGGGGACAGGGGCCCGGGACTCACTGAAGCTTTCTTT. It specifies CASSLRWGDRGPGLTEAFF. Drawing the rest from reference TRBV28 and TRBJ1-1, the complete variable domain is DVKVTQSSRYLVKRTGEKVFLECVQDMDHENMFWYRQDPGLGLRLIYFSYDVKMKEKGDIPEGYSVSREKKERFSLILESASTNQTSMYLCASSLRWGDRGPGLTEAFFGQGTRLTVV.

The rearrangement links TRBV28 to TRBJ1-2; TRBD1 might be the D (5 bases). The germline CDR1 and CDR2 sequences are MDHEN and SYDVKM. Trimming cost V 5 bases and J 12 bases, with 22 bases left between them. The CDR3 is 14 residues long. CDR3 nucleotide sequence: TGTGCCAGCAGTCCGGGGGGGACGCTCGAAATCAACACCTTC. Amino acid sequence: CASSPGGTLEINTF.

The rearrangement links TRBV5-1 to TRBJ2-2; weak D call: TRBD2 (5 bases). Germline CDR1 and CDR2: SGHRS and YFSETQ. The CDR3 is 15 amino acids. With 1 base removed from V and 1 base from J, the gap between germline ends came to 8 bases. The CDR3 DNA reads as TGCGCCAGCAGCTTGTCACTAGGGAACACCGGGGAGCTGTTTTTT. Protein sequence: CASSLSLGNTGELFF. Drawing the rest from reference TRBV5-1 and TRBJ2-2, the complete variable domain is KAGVTQTPRYLIKTRGQQVTLSCSPISGHRSVSWYQQTPGQGLQFLFEYFSETQRNKGNFPGRFSGRQFSNSRSEMNVSTLELGDSALYLCASSLSLGNTGELFFGEGSRLTVL.

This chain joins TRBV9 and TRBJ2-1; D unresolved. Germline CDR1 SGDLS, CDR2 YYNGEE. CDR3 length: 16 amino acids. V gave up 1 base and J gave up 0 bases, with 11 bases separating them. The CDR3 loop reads CASSVLAESSYNEQFF. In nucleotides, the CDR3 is TGTGCCAGCAGCGTACTGGCGGAAAGCTCCTACAATGAGCAGTTCTTC.